The 23 T cell receptor beta chains below all came from one sample that was sequenced in a study of shared clonotypes between healthy human individuals. CD8 cells regarded as naive lacked CD45RO, were positively chosen for CCR7, and omitted terminally differentiated effector memory CD45RA+ cells. The protocol was immunoSEQ multiplex PCR, while the TCRdb copy is restricted to in-frame clones and leaves out a portion. The data hold 2 million to 2.5 million clones, with less than 95% observed a single time. Sequenced input: naive CD8+ T cells sorted from blood. All receptors come from a man aged 18 to 29 in good health.

This clone was seen just once. The rearrangement joins TRBV6-5 to TRBJ2-7; the D is unclear. CDR1 is MNHEY, CDR2 SVGAGI, per germline. V shed 0 bases and J shed 3 bases, with 15 bases lying between them. The CDR3 runs to 16 residues. DNA for the CDR3: TGTGCCAGCAGTTACTCGAGCCCCGACTCAGTCTACGAGCAGTACTTC. This encodes CASSYSSPDSVYEQYF.

This clone appeared once. The gene calls are TRBV5-4 and TRBJ1-2, with a weak D call TRBD1 (6 bases). Trimming stripped 4 bases from V and 2 bases from J, with 12 bases between. Germline lookup yields CDR1 SGHNT and CDR2 YYREEE (reference sequence). This CDR3 has 14 amino acids. This CDR3 is CASSRQEENYGYTF. In nucleotides, the CDR3 is TGTGCCAGCAGCCGACAGGAAGAGAACTATGGCTACACCTTC.

V and J are TRBV4-1 and TRBJ1-2; D is uncertain. V was pared by 1 base and J by 0 bases, with 9 bases between. From germline, CDR1 is MGHRA and CDR2 YSYEKL. The CDR3 runs to 15 residues. CDR3 protein: CASSQVHPANYGYTF. The CDR3 nucleotides are TGCGCCAGCAGCCAAGTCCACCCGGCTAACTATGGCTACACCTTC.

The chain employs TRBV7-9 and TRBJ2-7, with 9 bases matching TRBD1. V lost 3 bases, J lost 6 bases, and 3 bases stayed unmatched. This CDR3 is built from 13 residues. The V gene's germline CDR1 is SEHNR and CDR2 FQNEAQ (reference sequence). The chain's CDR3 is CASSFRGQGEQYF. Written as DNA, the CDR3 is TGTGCCAGCAGCTTCCGGGGACAGGGCGAGCAGTACTTC.

The V gene is TRBV7-2, the J gene TRBJ2-7; D may be TRBD2 (6 bases). The CDR3 totals 15 residues. Trimming pared 1 base from V and 1 base from J, leaving 11 bases between. Per the germline V gene, CDR1 is SGHTA and CDR2 is FQGNSA. CDR3 nucleotides: TGTGCCAGCAGCTTAGACGGGACTCGGTCCTACGAGCAGTACTTC. This translates into CASSLDGTRSYEQYF.

The genes are TRBV10-3 and TRBJ2-3; D is possibly TRBD1 (6 bases). CDR1 and CDR2 (germline): ENHRY, SYGVKD. The length of the CDR3 is 15 residues. The CDR3 DNA is TGTGCGCACGATACAGGGCCAGGTGGGTTGGATACGCAGTATTTT. Its protein product is CAHDTGPGGLDTQYF.

This chain links TRBV7-9 with TRBJ1-1, with TRBD1 matching over 7 bases. The CDR3 has 13 amino acids. Germline-derived CDR1 and CDR2 are SEHNR and FQNEAQ (reference sequence). V was pared by 1 base and J by 6 bases, with 2 bases of the junction left unmatched. In nucleotides, the CDR3 is TGTGCCAGCAGCTTAGAGACAGGGTCTGAAGCTTTCTTT. This gives the protein CASSLETGSEAFF.

V is TRBV6-1 and J is TRBJ2-5; D is unclear. CDR1 and CDR2 from the germline V gene are MNHNS and SASEGT. The V and J ends lost 3 bases and 2 bases respectively, with 10 bases between them. The CDR3 sequence is 14 residues long. DNA for the CDR3: TGTGCCAGCAGTGAGCTCGACCGACAAGAGACCCAGTACTTC. This sequence encodes CASSELDRQETQYF.

V is TRBV7-7 and J is TRBJ2-7; D might be TRBD2 (5 bases). From germline, CDR1 is SSHAT and CDR2 FNYEAQ (reference sequence). The CDR3 consists of 14 residues. CDR3 residues: CAPTRGNTSYEQYF. DNA for the CDR3: TGTGCTCCGACCCGGGGTAATACGTCCTACGAGCAGTACTTC.

This sequence joins TRBV6-1 and TRBJ2-7; D gene uncertain. Germline CDR1 reads MNHNS; CDR2 reads SASEGT. This CDR3 contains 14 residues. Between the trimmed V and J ends, which lost 3 bases and 1 base, there was a span of 10 bases. In nucleotides, the CDR3 is TGTGCCAGCAGTGACTATACAAGATCCTACGAGCAGTACTTC. Translating it yields CASSDYTRSYEQYF.

The chain uses TRBV4-1 and TRBJ2-1; no firm D call. V was shortened by 0 bases and J by 3 bases, with 15 bases between the two germline ends. The CDR3 consists of 17 residues. CDR1 is MGHRA and CDR2 is YSYEKL in the germline V gene. CDR3 residues: CASSQEWTETFYNEQFF. The CDR3, as DNA: TGCGCCAGCAGCCAAGAGTGGACGGAAACCTTCTACAATGAGCAGTTCTTC.

This clone was observed a single time. The rearrangement links TRBV15 to TRBJ2-7, with 8 bases lining up with TRBD1. Germline V lookup: CDR1 LNHNV, CDR2 YYDKDF (reference sequence). The CDR3 spans 18 residues. V shed 1 base and J 3 bases; nucleotides not matched to a gene: 14. As DNA, the CDR3 is TGTGCCACCAGCAGAGCGAAGCAACGACAGGGGAAAGACTACGAGCAGTACTTC. This gives the protein CATSRAKQRQGKDYEQYF.

The genes are TRBV25-1 and TRBJ2-7; TRBD2 matches 9 bases. V lost 3 bases to trimming and J lost 4 bases; unmatched junction nucleotides: 4. The CDR3 has 14 residues. Germline CDR1 MGHDK, CDR2 SYGVNS. The chain's CDR3 is CASSEREGGYEQYF. DNA for the CDR3: TGTGCCAGCAGTGAGCGGGAGGGGGGATACGAGCAGTACTTC.

This chain uses TRBV19 with TRBJ2-7; the D gene is possibly TRBD1 (6 bases). The ends were cut back, 1 base at V and 2 bases at J, with 12 bases in the middle. Germline-derived CDR1 and CDR2 are LNHDA and SQIVND (reference sequence). The CDR3 spans 15 residues. The CDR3 protein is CASSIGQGTAYEQYF. Here the CDR3 DNA reads TGTGCCAGTAGTATAGGGCAGGGGACCGCCTACGAGCAGTACTTC.

The chain employs TRBV28 and TRBJ2-7; tentative D call: TRBD1 (7 bases). This CDR3 is 16 amino acids long. V shed 2 bases and J shed 1 base, with 15 bases lying between them. The germline V gene encodes CDR1 MDHEN and CDR2 SYDVKM. In DNA, the CDR3 is TGTGCCAGCAGTTTAGACGGCGGGACAGCTTCCTACGAGCAGTACTTC. Protein product: CASSLDGGTASYEQYF.

Here the CDR3 reads CASSQGTHTYEQYF. The CDR3 nucleotides are TGCGCCAGCAGCCAAGGGACCCATACCTACGAGCAGTACTTC. The J gene is TRBJ2-7, the V gene TRBV4-3; D gene uncertain. This CDR3 spans 14 amino acids. The germline gives CDR1 LGHNA, CDR2 YSLEER. Trimming removed 1 base at V and 2 bases at J, with 9 bases between.

This chain uses TRBV6-5 with TRBJ1-2, with D unclear. V was shortened by 5 bases and J by 2 bases, with 12 bases between the two germline ends. The germline V gene encodes CDR1 MNHEY and CDR2 SVGAGI. CDR3 size: 14 residues. CDR3 amino acids: CASSPALGNYGYTF. DNA of the CDR3: TGTGCCAGCAGTCCCGCTCTTGGGAACTATGGCTACACCTTC.

This sequence joins TRBV27 and TRBJ2-6; 10 bases align to TRBD1. The CDR3 runs to 18 residues. V shed 6 bases, J shed 2 bases, and the junction held 10 bases outside the gene matches. The V gene's germline CDR1 is MNHEY and CDR2 SMNVEV (reference sequence). CDR3 protein: CASSDYGGQGPGANVLTF. CDR3 DNA sequence: TGTGCCAGCAGCGATTATGGGGGACAGGGGCCTGGGGCCAACGTCCTGACTTTC.

The chain couples TRBV28 to TRBJ2-5; a possible D gene is TRBD2 (7 bases). Trimming left V 2 bases short and J 1 base short, with 14 bases between. The CDR3 has 16 residues. CDR1 and CDR2 (germline): MDHEN, SYDVKM. The CDR3: CASSLGAGAPQETQYF. CDR3 nucleotide sequence: TGTGCCAGCAGTTTAGGGGCGGGGGCGCCCCAAGAGACCCAGTACTTC. The whole variable domain, remainder taken from reference TRBV28 and TRBJ2-5, is DVKVTQSSRYLVKRTGEKVFLECVQDMDHENMFWYRQDPGLGLRLIYFSYDVKMKEKGDIPEGYSVSREKKERFSLILESASTNQTSMYLCASSLGAGAPQETQYFGPGTRLLVL.

The chain employs TRBV6-1 and TRBJ1-6; the D gene is possibly TRBD1 (5 bases). This CDR3 has 17 amino acids. Trimming took off 0 bases at V and 0 bases at J, with 9 bases between the two ends. Per the germline V gene, CDR1 is MNHNS and CDR2 is SASEGT. In DNA form, the CDR3 reads TGTGCCAGCAGTGAAGCGGTACAGGACTCCTATAATTCACCCCTCCACTTT. Protein product: CASSEAVQDSYNSPLHF.

This clone was counted a single time. V and J are TRBV27 and TRBJ2-3; D might be TRBD2 (7 bases). From germline, CDR1 is MNHEY and CDR2 SMNVEV (reference sequence). V dropped 4 bases and J dropped 2 bases, with 13 bases sitting between them. The CDR3 runs 15 residues. The CDR3 region is CASSSGGPDTDTQYF. DNA for the CDR3: TGTGCCAGCAGTTCCGGGGGGCCGGACACAGATACGCAGTATTTT.

This sequence joins TRBV27 and TRBJ2-1; TRBD2 matches 10 bases. Germline V gives CDR1 MNHEY, CDR2 SMNVEV (reference sequence). This CDR3 is built from 16 residues. V shed 5 bases, J shed 0 bases, and the junction held 4 bases outside the gene matches. CDR3 nucleotides: TGTGCCAGCAGTCCAACTAGCGGGAACTCCTACAATGAGCAGTTCTTC. It specifies CASSPTSGNSYNEQFF.

This chain links TRBV2 with TRBJ1-5; 7 bases align to TRBD1. The junction had 4 bases not matched to a gene; V was cut back by 5 bases and J by 12 bases. The CDR3 runs to 11 residues. Germline-derived CDR1 and CDR2 are SNHLY and FYNNEI. CDR3 amino acids: CASSFGTVQHF. The CDR3 DNA sequence: TGTGCCAGCAGTTTTGGGACAGTCCAGCATTTT. The complete variable domain, with remaining parts taken from reference TRBV2 and TRBJ1-5, reads EPEVTQTPSHQVTQMGQEVILRCVPISNHLYFYWYRQILGQKVEFLVSFYNNEISEKSEIFDDQFSVERPDGSNFTLKIRSTKLEDSAMYFCASSFGTVQHFGDGTRLSIL.